Here is one T cell receptor beta chain with its context. The antigen is not known. Looked up from germline, CDR1 is MNHEY and CDR2 is SVGAGI. This CDR3 is built from 14 residues. The trim removed 6 bases at V and 5 bases at J, leaving 9 bases unmatched. The data were taken from a study of cytomegalovirus exposure and HLA in healthy donors. The study's findings and limits: The authors listed 180 or so TCR beta chains as cytomegalovirus-associated. Most TCR sequences were rare, but some public TCRs occurred in many donors. As was reported, the classifier diagnosed cytomegalovirus status with high specificity and sensitivity.

Assay used: immunoSEQ multiplex PCR; TCRdb lists only in-frame clones, some missing. In the table there are about 280,000 clones, roughly 90% of which are singletons. This chain connects TRBV6-5 to TRBJ1-2; TRBD1 matches at 7 bases. Sequencing was done on a sample of PBMCs. The TCR originated in a woman in her late teens or twenties in good health and CMV-seronegative. The DNA of the CDR3 is TGTGCCAGCAGCCTTCTTGACAGGGCGTATGGCTACACCTTC. Its translation: CASSLLDRAYGYTF.